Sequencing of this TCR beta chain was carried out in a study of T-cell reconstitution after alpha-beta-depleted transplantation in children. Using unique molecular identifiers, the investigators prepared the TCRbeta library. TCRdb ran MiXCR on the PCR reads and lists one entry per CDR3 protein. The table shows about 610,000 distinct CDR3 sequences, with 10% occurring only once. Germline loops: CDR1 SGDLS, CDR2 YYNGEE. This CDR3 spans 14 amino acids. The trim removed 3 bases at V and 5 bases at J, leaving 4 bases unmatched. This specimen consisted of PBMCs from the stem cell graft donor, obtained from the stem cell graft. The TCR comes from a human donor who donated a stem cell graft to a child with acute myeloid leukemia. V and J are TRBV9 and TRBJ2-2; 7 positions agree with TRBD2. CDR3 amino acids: CASSATRETGELFF. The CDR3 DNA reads TGTGCCAGCAGCGCGACGCGGGAGACCGGGGAGCTGTTTTTT.